This is a list of T cell receptor beta chains from one sample in a study of molecular identifiers for immune sequencing clone quantification. MiXCR, applied by TCRdb to the PCR reads, yields one record per CDR3 protein. There are around 480,000 distinct CDR3 sequences in the sample; about 26% occur only once, and approximately 0.8% lies in the top ten. The sample comprised naive CD8+ T cells from blood, with Jurkat cell RNA spiked in. Every receptor here comes from a human donor in good health. Some libraries in this study had Jurkat cell RNA spiked in. The CDR3 runs from the conserved cysteine through the conserved F or W. A D gene is named only where the DNA matches it firmly. A clone size is listed for some rows: how often the clone was seen (once, few, many), or a class if it is expanded.

clone size	J gene	V gene	D gene	CDR3 protein	CDR3 DNA
-	TRBJ2-3	TRBV11-2	-	CASSLTYRVADTQYF	TGTGCCAGCAGCTTAACATATCGGGTGGCAGATACGCAGTATTTT
-	TRBJ1-5	TRBV20-1	TRBD1	CSASQYFPGQGQPQHF	TGCAGTGCTAGCCAATACTTTCCGGGACAGGGTCAGCCCCAGCATTTT
-	TRBJ2-3	TRBV20-1	TRBD2	CSARVIGLAGEDTQCF	TGCAGTGCTAGAGTAATTGGTCTAGCGGGAGAGGATACGCAGTGTTTT
few	TRBJ2-7	TRBV27	-	CASSFWGAEQYF	TGTGCCAGCAGTTTTTGGGGGGCCGAGCAGTACTTC
few	TRBJ2-3	TRBV19	-	CASSMNTGTYYF	TGTGCCAGTAGTATGAATACGGGGACATATTATTTT
many	TRBJ2-7	TRBV5-6	-	CASSLRVQGNYEQYF	TGTGCCAGCAGCTTAAGGGTCCAAGGAAACTACGAGCAGTACTTC
-	TRBJ1-2	TRBV7-2	-	CASSLVRPGRGSFGYTF	TGTGCCAGCAGCTTAGTACGACCGGGACGGGGGTCGTTTGGCTACACCTTC
-	TRBJ2-1	TRBV9	TRBD2	CASSTWTSGTYNEQFF	TGTGCCAGCAGCACCTGGACTAGCGGCACCTACAATGAGCAGTTCTTC
-	TRBJ1-1	TRBV6-2/TRBV6-3	-	CASGLPPGDTEAFF	TGTGCCAGCGGACTCCCACCAGGGGACACTGAAGCTTTCTTT
few	TRBJ1-1	TRBV7-9	TRBD1	CASSFQGAYTEAFF	TGTGCCAGCAGCTTTCAGGGGGCTTACACTGAAGCTTTCTTT
many	TRBJ1-4	TRBV7-9	TRBD1	CASSWGTGPTEKLFF	TGTGCCAGCAGCTGGGGGACAGGGCCGACCGAAAAACTGTTTTTT
many	TRBJ1-1	TRBV5-1	-	CASSLDLYMNTEAFF	TGCGCCAGCAGCTTGGACCTCTACATGAACACTGAAGCTTTCTTT
many	TRBJ1-1	TRBV7-9	-	CASSSSARSLKNTEAFF	TGTGCCAGCAGCTCATCCGCTCGAAGCCTCAAGAACACTGAAGCTTTCTTT
many	TRBJ2-5	TRBV27	TRBD2	CASSLLAEETQYF	TGTGCCAGCAGCCTTCTAGCGGAAGAGACCCAGTACTTC
-	TRBJ2-3	TRBV11-2	TRBD1	CASSLTGGAGDTQYF	TGTGCCAGCAGCTTAACAGGGGGCGCGGGAGATACGCAGTATTTT
many	TRBJ2-3	TRBV7-9	-	CASSLETPTDTQYF	TGTGCCAGCAGCTTAGAAACACCCACAGATACGCAGTATTTT
few	TRBJ2-5	TRBV7-2	-	CASREATTVQETQYF	TGTGCCAGCAGAGAAGCAACGACAGTTCAAGAGACCCAGTACTTC
-	TRBJ2-3	TRBV11-2	-	CASSPPDTVSTDTQYF	TGTGCCAGCAGCCCACCGGACACAGTAAGCACAGATACGCAGTATTTT
-	TRBJ2-7	TRBV12-3/TRBV12-4	TRBD2	CASSLRLAGEHEQYF	TGTGCCAGCAGTTTAAGACTAGCGGGGGAGCACGAGCAGTACTTC
many	TRBJ2-3	TRBV18	-	CASSPPGTPSVDTQYF	TGTGCCAGCTCACCACCCGGGACTCCGAGTGTGGATACGCAGTATTTT
many	TRBJ2-7	TRBV7-9	TRBD2	CASSPDSGRSYEQYF	TGTGCCAGCTCACCCGATAGCGGGAGGAGCTACGAGCAGTACTTC
-	TRBJ1-2	TRBV6-2/TRBV6-3	-	CASSYLHPDPYGYTF	TGTGCCAGCAGTTACTTGCACCCGGACCCCTATGGCTACACCTTC